Listed below are T cell receptor beta chains from one sample, sequenced in a study of shared T cell receptors in the human thymus. The data were produced by immunoSEQ multiplex PCR, yet TCRdb's version contains in-frame clones alone and is incomplete. This table has 700,000 to 750,000 clones, approximately 83% appearing once. The same sample was also studied in work on human thymus T cells.

Sample: thymocytes. The receptors originated from a girl less than two years old with a congenital heart defect. CDR3s leave out the opening cysteine and the closing phenylalanine or tryptophan. The D gene is left open where the match is weak. Where a row states a size, it is once, few, many or the class of an expanded clone; other rows omit it.

clone_size	v_call	j_call	d_call	cdr3_aa
-	TRBV29-1	TRBJ1-3	-	SVEDGAGASSGNTIY
-	TRBV6-5	TRBJ2-7	TRBD1	ASSKSTGGGEQY
-	TRBV6-1	TRBJ1-5	-	ASSESLAVGNQPQH
-	TRBV5-4	TRBJ1-6	-	ASSSGRATGTSPLH
-	TRBV7-2	TRBJ1-4	-	ASSLARRGMWDEKLF
-	TRBV5-1	TRBJ2-5	TRBD1	ASSMRNPGQQETQY
-	TRBV9	TRBJ2-2	TRBD2	ASSVGLAGGPNTGELF
once	TRBV5-4	TRBJ1-1	TRBD1	ASSLFDREDLDTEAF
-	TRBV5-5	TRBJ1-1	TRBD1	ASPGGQDRGITEAF
-	TRBV5-1	TRBJ2-7	-	ASSLPGSPTRDEQY
once	TRBV9	TRBJ1-2	-	ASTSGGYGYT
-	TRBV2	TRBJ1-1	-	ASSARQVRNTEAF